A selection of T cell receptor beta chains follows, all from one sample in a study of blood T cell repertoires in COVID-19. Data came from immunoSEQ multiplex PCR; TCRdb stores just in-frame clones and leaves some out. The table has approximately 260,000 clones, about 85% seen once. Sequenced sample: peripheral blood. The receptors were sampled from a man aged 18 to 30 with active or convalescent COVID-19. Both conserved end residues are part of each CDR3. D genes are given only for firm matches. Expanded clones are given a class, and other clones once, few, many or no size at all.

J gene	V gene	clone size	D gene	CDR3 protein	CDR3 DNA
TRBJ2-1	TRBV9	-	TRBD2	CASSSGGTSGSNEQFF	TGTGCCAGCAGCTCAGGAGGGACTAGCGGGAGCAATGAGCAGTTCTTC
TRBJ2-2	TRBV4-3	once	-	CASSLLRGELFF	TGCGCCAGCAGCCTACTGAGGGGGGAGCTGTTTTTT
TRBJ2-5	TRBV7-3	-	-	CASSDMYGETQYF	TGTGCCAGCAGCGATATGTACGGGGAGACCCAGTACTTC
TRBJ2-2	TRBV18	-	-	CASSEGIGGSNTGELFF	TGTGCCAGCTCCGAGGGGATCGGGGGATCGAACACCGGGGAGCTGTTTTTT
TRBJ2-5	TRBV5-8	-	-	CASSPHFELQETQYF	TGTGCCAGCAGCCCCCATTTCGAACTCCAAGAGACCCAGTACTTC
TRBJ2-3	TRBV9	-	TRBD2	CASSDYASGDYTDTQYF	TGTGCCAGCAGCGATTATGCTAGCGGCGACTACACAGATACGCAGTATTTT
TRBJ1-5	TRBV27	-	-	CASKGHNSNQPQHF	TGTGCCAGCAAGGGACACAATAGCAATCAGCCCCAGCATTTT
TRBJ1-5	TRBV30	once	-	CAWSRAGGNQPQHF	TGTGCCTGGAGTAGGGCTGGGGGGAATCAGCCCCAGCATTTT
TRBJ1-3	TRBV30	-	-	CAWGPQNSGNTIYF	TGTGCCTGGGGCCCCCAGAACTCTGGAAACACCATATATTTT
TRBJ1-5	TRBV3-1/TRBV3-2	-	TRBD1	CASSQGDRGNQPQHF	TGTGCCAGCAGCCAGGGGGACAGGGGAAATCAGCCCCAGCATTTT
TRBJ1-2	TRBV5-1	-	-	CASTDTQGYLGYTF	TGCGCCAGCACCGACACCCAGGGGTACCTCGGCTACACCTTC
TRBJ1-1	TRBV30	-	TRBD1	CAITRDRANTEAFF	TGTGCAATCACCCGGGACAGGGCAAACACTGAAGCTTTCTTT
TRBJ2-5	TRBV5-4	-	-	CASHGQSETQYF	TGTGCCAGCCATGGACAGTCGGAGACCCAGTACTTC
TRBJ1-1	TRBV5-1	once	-	CASSFYPEGTEAFF	TGCGCCAGCAGCTTTTACCCAGAGGGTACTGAAGCTTTCTTT
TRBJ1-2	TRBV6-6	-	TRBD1	CASSRTGFGYTF	TGTGCCAGCAGTCGGACAGGGTTTGGCTACACCTTC
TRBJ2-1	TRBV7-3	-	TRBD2	CASSQGLAGGLAHNEQFF	TGTGCCAGCAGCCAGGGACTAGCGGGGGGGCTCGCCCACAATGAGCAGTTCTTC
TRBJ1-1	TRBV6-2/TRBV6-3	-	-	CASSYSAGKNTEAFF	TGTGCCAGCAGTTACTCGGCGGGGAAGAACACTGAAGCTTTCTTT
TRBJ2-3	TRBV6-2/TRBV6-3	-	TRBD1	CASSGPGQGFADTQYF	TGTGCCAGCAGTGGACCGGGACAGGGTTTCGCAGATACGCAGTATTTT
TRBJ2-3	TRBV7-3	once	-	CASSLTPGKADTQYF	TGTGCCAGCAGCTTAACTCCGGGAAAGGCAGATACGCAGTATTTT
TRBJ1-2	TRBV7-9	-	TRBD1	CASNPGTVKGYTF	TGTGCCAGCAACCCAGGGACAGTAAAGGGCTACACCTTC
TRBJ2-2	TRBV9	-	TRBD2	CASSTSLAGPGELFF	TGTGCCAGCAGCACATCCCTAGCGGGGCCCGGGGAGCTGTTTTTT
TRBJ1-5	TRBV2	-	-	CASVAELGNQPQHF	TGTGCCAGCGTTGCGGAATTAGGCAATCAGCCCCAGCATTTT
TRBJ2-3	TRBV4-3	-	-	CASSPRQVDTQYF	TGCGCCAGCAGCCCTAGACAGGTAGATACGCAGTATTTT
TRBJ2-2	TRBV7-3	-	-	CASSFPDTGELFF	TGTGCCAGCAGCTTCCCGGACACCGGGGAGCTGTTTTTT
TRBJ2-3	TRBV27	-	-	CASSLGEGGSTDTQYF	TGTGCCAGCAGTTTAGGGGAGGGGGGCAGCACAGATACGCAGTATTTT
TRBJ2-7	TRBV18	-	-	CASSPESRAYEQYF	TGTGCCAGCTCACCAGAATCACGAGCCTACGAGCAGTACTTC
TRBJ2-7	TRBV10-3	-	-	CAIQDRTDEQYF	TGTGCCATTCAGGACAGAACGGACGAGCAGTACTTC
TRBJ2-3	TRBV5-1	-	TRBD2	CASSPGLAGFTDTQYF	TGCGCCAGCAGCCCGGGACTAGCGGGTTTCACAGATACGCAGTATTTT
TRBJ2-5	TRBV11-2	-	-	CASSLDGPRVKETQYF	TGTGCCAGCAGCTTAGACGGGCCCAGGGTTAAAGAGACCCAGTACTTC
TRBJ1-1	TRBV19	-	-	CASSLEEGRAEAFF	TGTGCCAGTAGTTTAGAGGAGGGGCGTGCTGAAGCTTTCTTT
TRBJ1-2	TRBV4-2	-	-	CASSQEGTTNYGYTF	TGTGCCAGCAGCCAGGAGGGGACTACTAACTATGGCTACACCTTC
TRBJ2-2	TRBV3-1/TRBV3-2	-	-	CASSQGSGEPGGELFF	TGTGCCAGCAGCCAAGGGTCAGGTGAGCCCGGCGGGGAGCTGTTTTTT
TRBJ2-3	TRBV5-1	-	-	CASTTRDGTDTQYF	TGCGCCAGCACCACCCGGGATGGGACAGATACGCAGTATTTT
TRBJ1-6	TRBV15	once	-	CATSRVRSGDNSPLHF	TGTGCCACCAGCAGAGTGCGATCGGGAGACAATTCACCCCTCCACTTT
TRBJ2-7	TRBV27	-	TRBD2	CASSFAGGSYEQYF	TGTGCCAGCAGTTTCGCGGGAGGTTCCTACGAGCAGTACTTC
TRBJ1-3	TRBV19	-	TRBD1	CASRPLRQGSKGANTIYF	TGTGCCAGTAGGCCTCTACGACAGGGCTCTAAAGGCGCGAACACCATATATTTT
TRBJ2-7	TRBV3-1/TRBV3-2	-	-	CASSPFWPGTYEQYF	TGTGCCAGCAGCCCTTTTTGGCCGGGAACCTACGAGCAGTACTTC
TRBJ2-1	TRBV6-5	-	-	CASRVGDNEQFF	TGTGCCAGTCGGGTTGGAGACAATGAGCAGTTCTTC
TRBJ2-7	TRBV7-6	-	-	CASSLRQGEQYF	TGTGCCAGCAGCTTAAGGCAGGGCGAGCAGTACTTC
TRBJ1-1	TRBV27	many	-	CASSLIERGGTEAFF	TGTGCCAGCAGTTTAATAGAACGGGGTGGCACTGAAGCTTTCTTT
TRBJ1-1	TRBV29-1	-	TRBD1	CSVMTGAGGEAFF	TGCAGCGTTATGACAGGGGCCGGGGGTGAAGCTTTCTTT
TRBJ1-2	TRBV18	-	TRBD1	CASSPTGTDYGYTF	TGTGCCAGCTCACCTACCGGGACAGATTATGGCTACACCTTC
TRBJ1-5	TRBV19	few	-	CASNGGRPQPQHF	TGTGCCAGTAACGGGGGGCGGCCGCAGCCCCAGCATTTT
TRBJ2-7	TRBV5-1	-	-	CASSSKDSKLYEQYF	TGCGCCAGCAGCAGCAAGGACTCCAAGCTCTACGAGCAGTACTTC
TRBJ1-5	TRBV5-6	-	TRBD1	CASSQGQGADQPQHF	TGTGCCAGCAGCCAAGGACAGGGGGCTGATCAGCCCCAGCATTTT
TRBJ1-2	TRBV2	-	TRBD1	CASSEGRGRDYGYTF	TGTGCCAGCAGTGAAGGAAGGGGGCGCGACTATGGCTACACCTTC
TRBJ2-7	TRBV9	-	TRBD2	CASSVTSGGPYEQYF	TGTGCCAGCAGCGTGACTAGCGGGGGTCCCTACGAGCAGTACTTC
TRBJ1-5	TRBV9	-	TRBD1	CASSAGTGGNQPQHF	TGTGCCAGCAGTGCCGGGACAGGGGGCAATCAGCCCCAGCATTTT
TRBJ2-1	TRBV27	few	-	CASSLGYRDSSYNEQFF	TGTGCCAGCAGTTTAGGCTACAGGGATAGCTCCTACAATGAGCAGTTCTTC
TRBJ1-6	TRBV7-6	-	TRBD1	CASSPRDSPSLTLHF	TGTGCCAGCAGCCCTCGGGACAGTCCTTCCTTAACCCTCCACTTT
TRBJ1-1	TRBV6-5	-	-	CASSSQVPGNTEAFF	TGTGCCAGCAGTTCCCAGGTCCCCGGGAACACTGAAGCTTTCTTT
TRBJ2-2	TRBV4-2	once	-	CASSQDAGGARTGELFF	TGTGCCAGCAGCCAAGATGCGGGCGGGGCCCGCACCGGGGAGCTGTTTTTT
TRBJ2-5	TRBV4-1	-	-	CASSQWSKETQYF	TGCGCCAGCAGCCAGTGGAGCAAGGAGACCCAGTACTTC
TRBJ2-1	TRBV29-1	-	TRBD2	CSVDSGTSGIHEQFF	TGCAGCGTGGATTCCGGGACTAGCGGGATACATGAGCAGTTCTTC
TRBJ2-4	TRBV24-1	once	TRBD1	CATSPGQGKNIQYF	TGTGCCACCAGTCCTGGACAGGGGAAAAACATTCAGTACTTC
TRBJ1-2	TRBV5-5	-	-	CASSLSYAGYGYTF	TGTGCCAGCAGCTTGTCCTACGCGGGTTATGGCTACACCTTC